This TCR beta chain comes out of a study of neurological immune-mediated disorders. The CDR3 runs to 14 residues. V was trimmed by 1 base and J by 2 bases, leaving 9 bases between them. Germline values: CDR1 SGHAT, CDR2 FQNNGV. TCRdb analysed the 5' RACE reads with MiXCR anew, one entry per CDR3 protein. Of 50,000 to 55,000 distinct CDR3 sequences listed, 3% to 4.5% are singletons. In its sample, this clonotype was seen many times. The genes are TRBV11-2 and TRBJ2-7; D is unclear. Sequenced material: PBMCs. This clonotype originated in a man in his sixties with multiple sclerosis. The CDR3 DNA is TGTGCCAGCAGCTTAGGCATTACTACCTACGAGCAGTACTTC. This gives the protein CASSLGITTYEQYF.